This T cell receptor (beta chain) was identified in a study of beta chain features in type 1 diabetes. Overall study results and limits: The similarity of naive, central memory and Treg TCRB repertoires appeared greater among patients than among healthy donors. Among patients with Type 1 diabetes, TCRB CDR3s were moderately but significantly shorter in every one of the four CD4+ subsets.

About this clone: The antigen is not known.

The CDR3 has 14 residues. The germline CDR1 and CDR2 sequences are GTSNPN and SVGIG (reference sequence). The germline V and J ends were trimmed by 3 bases and 5 bases, with 17 bases remaining between them. The study reverse transcribed the entire isolated RNA, so it sequenced expressed TCRB transcripts. Profiled with immunoSEQ multiplex PCR; TCRdb holds only in-frame clones, not every one. The sample lists approximately 120,000 clones, roughly 17% occurring once. V usage is TRBV30 and J usage is TRBJ2-7; D is perhaps TRBD2 (5 bases). This TCR derives from a man younger than 35 with type 1 diabetes. Sample: central memory CD4+ T cells from blood. The CDR3 DNA follows: TGTGCCTGGAGCCGCCTAGCTATTCCCCACGAGCAGTACTTC. This encodes CAWSRLAIPHEQYF.